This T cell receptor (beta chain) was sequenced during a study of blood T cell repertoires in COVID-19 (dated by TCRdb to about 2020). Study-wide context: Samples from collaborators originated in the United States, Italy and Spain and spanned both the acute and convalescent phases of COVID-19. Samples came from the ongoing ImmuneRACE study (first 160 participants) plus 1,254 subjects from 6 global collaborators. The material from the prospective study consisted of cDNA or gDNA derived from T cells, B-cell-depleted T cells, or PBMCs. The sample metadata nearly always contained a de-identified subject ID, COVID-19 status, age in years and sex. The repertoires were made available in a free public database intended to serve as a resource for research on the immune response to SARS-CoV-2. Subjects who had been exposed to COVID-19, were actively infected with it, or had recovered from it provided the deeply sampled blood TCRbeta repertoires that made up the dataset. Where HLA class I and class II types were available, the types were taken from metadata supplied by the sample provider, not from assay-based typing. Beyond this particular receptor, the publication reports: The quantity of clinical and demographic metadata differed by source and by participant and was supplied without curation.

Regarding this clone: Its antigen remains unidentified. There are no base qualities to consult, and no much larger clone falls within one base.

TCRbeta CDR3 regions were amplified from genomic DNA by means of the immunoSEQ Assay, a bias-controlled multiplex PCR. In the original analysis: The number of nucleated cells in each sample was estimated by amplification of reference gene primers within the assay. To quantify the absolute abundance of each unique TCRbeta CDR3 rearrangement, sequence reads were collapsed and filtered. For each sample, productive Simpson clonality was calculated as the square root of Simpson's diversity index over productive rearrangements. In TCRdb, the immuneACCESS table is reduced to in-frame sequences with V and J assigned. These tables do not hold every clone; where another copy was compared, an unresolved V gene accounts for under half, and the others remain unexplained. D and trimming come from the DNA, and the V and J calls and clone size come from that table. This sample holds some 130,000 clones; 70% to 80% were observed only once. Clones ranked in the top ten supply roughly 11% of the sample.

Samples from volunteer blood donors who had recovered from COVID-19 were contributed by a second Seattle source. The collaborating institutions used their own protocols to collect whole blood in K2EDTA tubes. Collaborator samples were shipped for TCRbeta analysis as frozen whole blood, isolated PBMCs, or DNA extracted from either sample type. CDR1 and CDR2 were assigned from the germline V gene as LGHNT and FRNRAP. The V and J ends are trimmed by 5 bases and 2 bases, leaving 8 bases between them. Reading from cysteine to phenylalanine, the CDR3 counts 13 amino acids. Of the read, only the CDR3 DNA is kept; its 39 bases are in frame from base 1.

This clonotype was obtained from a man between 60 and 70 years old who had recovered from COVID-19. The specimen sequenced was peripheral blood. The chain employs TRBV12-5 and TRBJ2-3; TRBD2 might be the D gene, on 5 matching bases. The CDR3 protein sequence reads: CASGADYTDTQYF. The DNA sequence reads TGTGCTAGTGGTGCTGACTACACAGATACGCAGTATTTT.